These 14 T cell receptor gamma chains were all obtained from the same sample, sequenced in a study of gamma-delta chains in newborns, infants, children. TCRdb reanalysed the reads via CATT. This table has fewer than 1,200 gamma-chain clones, roughly 4% appearing once. Sample: blood. These receptors came from a child who was a newborn, infant or young child, either healthy, febrile or measles-vaccinated (not recorded which).

The gene calls are TRGV9 and TRGJP. With V trimmed by 0 bases and J by 7 bases, 6 bases remained unmatched. This CDR3 region has 17 residues. Germline CDR1 reads GITISATS; CDR2 reads ISYDGTV (reference sequence). In nucleotides, the CDR3 is TGTGCCTTGTGGGAGGTGCAAGTGGAGTTGGGCAAAAAAATCAAGGTATTT. Its translation: CALWEVQVELGKKIKVF.

This clone turned up a few times. TCRdb has a much larger clone's protein, which differs at residue 3 from the translation of this DNA, likely because of a read error; what is shown is the protein translated from the DNA. The rearrangement uses TRGV9 and TRGJP. Germline values: CDR1 GITISATS, CDR2 ISYDGTV (reference sequence). The CDR3 contains 16 residues. CDR3 coding DNA: TGTGCCTCGTGGGAGGCCCAAGAGTTGGGCAAAAAAATCAAGGTATTT. Its protein is CASWEAQELGKKIKVF.

This clone is medium-sized (0.01 to 0.1%) by share. The chain employs TRGV9 and TRGJP. The CDR3 runs to 15 residues. Per germline, CDR1 GITISATS and CDR2 ISYDGTV (reference sequence). The J segment lost 9 bases and the V segment lost 3 bases, leaving 5 bases of the junction unmatched. The CDR3 nucleotides are TGTGCCTTGTGGGAGCCGCTGTTGGGCAAAAAAATCAAGGTATTT. As protein: CALWEPLLGKKIKVF.

In the case of this clone: At one of its ends the junction is not consistent with the germline gene, which may arise from a read error. The chain carries TRGV9 and TRGJP. The germline V gene encodes CDR1 GITISATS and CDR2 ISYDGTV (reference sequence). The CDR3 contains 15 residues. Here the CDR3 reads CALWENVLGKKIRVF. The CDR3 DNA sequence: TGTGCCTTGTGGGAGAACGTGTTGGGCAAAAAAATCAGGGTATTT.

Judged by abundance, this clone is medium-sized. Distinct nucleotide sequences in the sample also encode this CDR3. The chain links TRGV9 to TRGJP. Germline assignment: CDR1 GITISATS and CDR2 ISYDGTV (reference sequence). The V and J ends lost 0 bases and 4 bases, in that order; junction bases with no gene match: 3. This CDR3 comprises 17 residues. Here the CDR3 DNA reads TGTGCCTTGTGGGAGGTGAAACAAGAGTTGGGCAAAAAAATCAAGGTATTT. It is translated as CALWEVKQELGKKIKVF.

Turning to this clone: The mismatch at residue 13 between this DNA's translation and the TCRdb protein of a much larger clone likely reflects a read error; the protein shown is translated from the DNA. The chain employs TRGV9 and TRGJP. The CDR3 spans 16 residues. From germline, CDR1 is GITISATS and CDR2 ISYDGTV (reference sequence). The CDR3 is CALWEKQELGKKVKVF. The DNA of the CDR3 is TGTGCCTTGTGGGAGAAACAAGAGTTGGGCAAAAAAGTCAAGGTATTT.

There are a few counts of this clone. A read error may account for a junction end that differs from germline. This sample also contains other DNA sequences that code for the same CDR3. The chain employs TRGV9 and TRGJP. The CDR3 length is 15 residues. CDR1 is GITISATS, CDR2 ISYDGTV, per germline (reference sequence). The CDR3 nucleotides read TGTGCCTTGTGGGAGGCAGAGTTGGGTAAAAAAATCAAGGTATTT. The encoded protein is CALWEAELGKKIKVF.

By share, this clone counts as large (0.1 to 1%). Other DNA variants within this sample encode the same CDR3. The chain has TRGV9 and TRGJP. The germline V gene encodes CDR1 GITISATS and CDR2 ISYDGTV (reference sequence). This CDR3 has 16 residues. Trimming cost V 3 bases and J 3 bases; bases outside gene matches: 2. CDR3 in DNA: TGTGCCTTGTGGGAGAAGCAAGAGTTGGGCAAAAAAATCAAGGTATTT. It is translated as CALWEKQELGKKIKVF.

Relative to its sample, this clone is large. The same CDR3 arises from other DNA sequences in this sample as well. This chain links TRGV9 with TRGJP. After removal of 4 bases from V and 3 bases from J, the junction contained 3 bases not matched to a gene. CDR1 GITISATS and CDR2 ISYDGTV come from the germline V gene (reference sequence). This CDR3 region has 16 residues. The CDR3 DNA sequence: TGTGCCTTGTGGGAACCGCAAGAGTTGGGCAAAAAAATCAAGGTATTT. This translates into CALWEPQELGKKIKVF.

This clone was recorded a few times. A clone one base away is much larger, so this may be a read error. The rearrangement links TRGV9 to TRGJ1 or TRGJ2. CDR3 size: 10 residues. Germline V gene sequence: CDR1 GITISATS, CDR2 ISYDGTV (reference sequence). This CDR3 reads CAFWEVRGLF. The CDR3 DNA follows: TGTGCCTTTTGGGAGGTCCGGGGACTCTTT.

This clone appeared a few times. The chain has TRGV9 and TRGJP1. Per the germline V gene, CDR1 is GITISATS and CDR2 is ISYDGTV (reference sequence). This CDR3 is built from 14 residues. V lost 2 bases, J lost 0 bases, and 0 bases stayed unmatched. This chain's CDR3 is CALWEDTTGWFKIF. CDR3 in DNA: TGTGCCTTGTGGGAGGATACCACTGGTTGGTTCAAGATATTT.

This clone was counted between two and nine times. At one of its ends the junction is not consistent with the germline gene, which may arise from a read error. This same CDR3 is encoded by further DNA sequences in the sample. The chain combines TRGV9 with TRGJP. The CDR3 has 17 residues. Per germline, CDR1 GITISATS and CDR2 ISYDGTV (reference sequence). The CDR3 reads CALWEETTELGKKIKVF. CDR3 DNA: TGTGCCTTGTGGGAGGAAACCACAGAGCTGGGCAAAAAAATCAAGGTATTT.

CDR3 protein: CALWEELFGYKKLF. CDR3 DNA: TGTGCCTTGTGGGAGGAGCTTTTCGGGTATAAGAAACTCTTT. The gene calls are TRGV9 and TRGJ1 or TRGJ2. The CDR3 consists of 14 residues. After removal of 2 bases from V and 7 bases from J, the junction contained 11 bases not matched to a gene. The V gene's germline CDR1 is GITISATS and CDR2 ISYDGTV (reference sequence).

Concerning this clone itself: One junction end does not reproduce the germline sequence, and a read error may be involved. The gene calls are TRGV9 and TRGJP. Germline V gene sequence: CDR1 GITISATS, CDR2 ISYDGTV (reference sequence). The CDR3 loop spans 16 amino acids. The CDR3 nucleotides are TGTGCCTTGCGGGAGAGTCAAGAGTTGGGCAAAAAAATCAAGGTATTT. Translating gives CALRESQELGKKIKVF.